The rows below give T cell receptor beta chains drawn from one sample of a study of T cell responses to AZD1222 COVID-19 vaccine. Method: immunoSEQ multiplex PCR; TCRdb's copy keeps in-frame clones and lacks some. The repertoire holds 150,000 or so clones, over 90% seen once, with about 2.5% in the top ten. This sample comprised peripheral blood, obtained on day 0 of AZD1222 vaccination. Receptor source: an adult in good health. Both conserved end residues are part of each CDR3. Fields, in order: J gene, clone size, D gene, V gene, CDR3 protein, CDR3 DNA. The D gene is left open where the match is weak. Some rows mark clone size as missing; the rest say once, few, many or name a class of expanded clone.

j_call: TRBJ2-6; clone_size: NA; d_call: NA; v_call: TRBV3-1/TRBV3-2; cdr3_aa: CASSQAGAGIPSGANVLTF; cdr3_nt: TGTGCCAGCAGCCAAGCGGGTGCAGGGATCCCCTCTGGGGCCAACGTCCTGACTTTC
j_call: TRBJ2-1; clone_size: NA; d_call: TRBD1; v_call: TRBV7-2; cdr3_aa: CASSFDRGTYNEQFF; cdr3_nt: TGTGCCAGCAGCTTTGACAGGGGGACCTACAATGAGCAGTTCTTC
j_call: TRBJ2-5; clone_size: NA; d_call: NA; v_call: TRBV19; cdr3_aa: CASTPSPGQETQYF; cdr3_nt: TGTGCCAGTACCCCCTCGCCGGGCCAAGAGACCCAGTACTTC
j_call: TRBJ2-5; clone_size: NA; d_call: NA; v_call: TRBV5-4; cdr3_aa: CASSLGGPQETQYF; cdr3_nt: TGTGCCAGCAGCTTGGGGGGGCCCCAAGAGACCCAGTACTTC
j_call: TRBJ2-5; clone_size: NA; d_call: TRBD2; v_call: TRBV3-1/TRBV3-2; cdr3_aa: CASSQVRTSGGHRTQYF; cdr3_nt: TGTGCCAGCAGCCAAGTTAGGACTAGCGGGGGTCATAGGACCCAGTACTTC
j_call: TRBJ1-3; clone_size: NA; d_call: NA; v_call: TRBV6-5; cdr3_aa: CASSYLASSGNTIYF; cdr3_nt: TGTGCCAGCAGTTACTTAGCTAGCTCTGGAAACACCATATATTTT
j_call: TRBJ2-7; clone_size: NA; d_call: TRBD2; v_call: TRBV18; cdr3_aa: CASSPAGGPIYEQYF; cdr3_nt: TGTGCCAGCTCTCCAGCGGGAGGGCCGATTTACGAGCAGTACTTC
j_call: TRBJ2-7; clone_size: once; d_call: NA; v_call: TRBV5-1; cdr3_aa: CASSLSGSGRQTYEQYF; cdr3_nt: TGCGCCAGCAGCTTGAGCGGATCCGGCCGGCAAACCTACGAGCAGTACTTC
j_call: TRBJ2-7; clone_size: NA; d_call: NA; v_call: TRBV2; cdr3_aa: CASSEERSDYYEQYF; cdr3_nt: TGTGCCAGCAGTGAAGAGAGGAGTGATTACTACGAGCAGTACTTC
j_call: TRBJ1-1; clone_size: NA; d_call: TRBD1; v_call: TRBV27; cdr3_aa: CASSPRQGNTEAFF; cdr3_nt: TGTGCCAGCAGCCCCCGACAGGGGAACACTGAAGCTTTCTTT
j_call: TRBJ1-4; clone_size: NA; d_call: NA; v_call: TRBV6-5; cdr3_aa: CASSYSGGNEKLFF; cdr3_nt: TGTGCCAGCAGTTACTCCGGGGGTAATGAAAAACTGTTTTTT
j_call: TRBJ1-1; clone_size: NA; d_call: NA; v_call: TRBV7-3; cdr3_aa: CASSLTGTATEAFF; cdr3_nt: TGTGCCAGCAGCTTAACGGGGACGGCCACTGAAGCTTTCTTT
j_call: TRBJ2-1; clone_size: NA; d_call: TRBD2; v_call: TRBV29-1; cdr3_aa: CSTRSGSRHNEQFF; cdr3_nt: TGCAGCACGAGGAGCGGGAGTCGACACAATGAGCAGTTCTTC
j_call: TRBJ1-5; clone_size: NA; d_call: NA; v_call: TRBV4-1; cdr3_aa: CASSQDWGNQPQHF; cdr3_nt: TGCGCCAGCAGCCAAGATTGGGGGAATCAGCCCCAGCATTTT
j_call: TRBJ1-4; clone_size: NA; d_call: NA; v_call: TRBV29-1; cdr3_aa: CSVGGAGATNEKLFF; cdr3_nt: TGCAGCGTTGGCGGGGCCGGGGCAACTAATGAAAAACTGTTTTTT
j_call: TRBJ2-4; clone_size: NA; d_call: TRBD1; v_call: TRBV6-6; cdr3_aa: CASSYETETGANIQYF; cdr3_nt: TGTGCCAGCAGTTATGAGACCGAAACAGGGGCGAACATTCAGTACTTC
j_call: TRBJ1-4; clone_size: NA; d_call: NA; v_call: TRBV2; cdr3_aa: CASRPATNEKLFF; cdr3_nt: TGTGCCAGCAGGCCTGCAACTAATGAAAAACTGTTTTTT
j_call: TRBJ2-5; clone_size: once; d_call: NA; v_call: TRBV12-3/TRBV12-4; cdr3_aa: CASSSDRETQYF; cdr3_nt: TGTGCCAGCAGTTCTGATCGGGAGACCCAGTACTTC
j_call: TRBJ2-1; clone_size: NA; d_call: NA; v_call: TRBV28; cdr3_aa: CASSLYNEQFF; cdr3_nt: TGTGCCAGCAGTTTATACAATGAGCAGTTCTTC
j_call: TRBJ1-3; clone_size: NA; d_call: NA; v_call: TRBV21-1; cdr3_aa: CASSKVGRSGGGNTIYF; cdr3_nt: TGTGCCAGCAGCAAGGTCGGTCGGTCGGGGGGTGGAAACACCATATATTTT
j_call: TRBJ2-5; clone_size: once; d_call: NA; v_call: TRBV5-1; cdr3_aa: CASSLPEETQYF; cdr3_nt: TGCGCCAGCAGCTTGCCGGAAGAGACCCAGTACTTC
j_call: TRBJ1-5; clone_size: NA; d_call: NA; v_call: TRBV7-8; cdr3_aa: CASSLMGVSSNQPQHF; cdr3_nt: TGTGCCAGCAGCTTAATGGGCGTGAGTAGCAATCAGCCCCAGCATTTT
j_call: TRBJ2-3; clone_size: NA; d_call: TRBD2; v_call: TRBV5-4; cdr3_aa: CASSQQTSGGRTDTQYF; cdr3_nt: TGTGCCAGCAGCCAGCAGACTAGCGGGGGGCGCACAGATACGCAGTATTTT
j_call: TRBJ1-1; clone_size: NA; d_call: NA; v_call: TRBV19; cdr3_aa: CASRPTAMNTEAFF; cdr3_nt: TGTGCCAGTAGGCCAACAGCCATGAACACTGAAGCTTTCTTT
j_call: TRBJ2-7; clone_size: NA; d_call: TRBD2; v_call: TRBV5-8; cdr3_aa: CASSPGLAAYEQYF; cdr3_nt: TGTGCCAGCAGCCCGGGACTAGCAGCCTACGAGCAGTACTTC
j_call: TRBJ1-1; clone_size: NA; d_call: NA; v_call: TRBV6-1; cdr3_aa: CASSEILNPGMNTEAFF; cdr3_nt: TGTGCCAGCAGTGAAATCCTAAACCCGGGGATGAACACTGAAGCTTTCTTT